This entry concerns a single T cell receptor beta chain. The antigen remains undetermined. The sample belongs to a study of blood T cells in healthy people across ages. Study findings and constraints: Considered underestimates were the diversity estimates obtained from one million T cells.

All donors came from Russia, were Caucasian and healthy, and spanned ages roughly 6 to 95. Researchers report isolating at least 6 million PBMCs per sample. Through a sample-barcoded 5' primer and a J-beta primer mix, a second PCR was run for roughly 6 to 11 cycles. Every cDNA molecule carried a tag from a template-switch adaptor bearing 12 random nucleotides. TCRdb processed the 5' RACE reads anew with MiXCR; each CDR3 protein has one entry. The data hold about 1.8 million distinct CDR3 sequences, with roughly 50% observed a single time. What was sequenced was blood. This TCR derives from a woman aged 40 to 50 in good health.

The CDR3 reads CATYNEKLFF. In DNA, the CDR3 is TGTGCCACCTATAATGAAAAACTGTTTTTT. The rearrangement links TRBV10-3 to TRBJ1-4; D not resolved. The V gene's germline CDR1 is ENHRY and CDR2 SYGVKD. The CDR3 runs 10 residues. Trimming left V 10 bases short and J 4 bases short, with 4 bases between.